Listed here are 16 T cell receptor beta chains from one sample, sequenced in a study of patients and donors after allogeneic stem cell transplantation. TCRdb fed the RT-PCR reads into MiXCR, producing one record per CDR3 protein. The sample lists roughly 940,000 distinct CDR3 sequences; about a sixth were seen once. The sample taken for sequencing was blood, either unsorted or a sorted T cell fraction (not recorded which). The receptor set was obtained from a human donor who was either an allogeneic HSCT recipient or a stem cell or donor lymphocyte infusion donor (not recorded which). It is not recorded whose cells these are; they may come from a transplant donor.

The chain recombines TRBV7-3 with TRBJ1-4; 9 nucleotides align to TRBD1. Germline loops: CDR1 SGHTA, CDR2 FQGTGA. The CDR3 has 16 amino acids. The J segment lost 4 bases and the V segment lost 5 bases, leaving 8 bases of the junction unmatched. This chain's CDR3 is CASSPARDRDNEKLFF. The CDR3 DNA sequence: TGTGCCAGCAGCCCCGCACGGGACAGGGATAATGAAAAACTGTTTTTT.

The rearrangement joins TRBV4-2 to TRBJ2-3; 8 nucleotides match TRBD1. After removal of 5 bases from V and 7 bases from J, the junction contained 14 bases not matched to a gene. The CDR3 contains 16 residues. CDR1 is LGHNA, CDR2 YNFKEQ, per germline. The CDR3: CASSGDGRGPQNTQYF. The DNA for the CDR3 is TGTGCCAGCAGCGGCGACGGCAGGGGGCCTCAAAATACGCAGTATTTT.

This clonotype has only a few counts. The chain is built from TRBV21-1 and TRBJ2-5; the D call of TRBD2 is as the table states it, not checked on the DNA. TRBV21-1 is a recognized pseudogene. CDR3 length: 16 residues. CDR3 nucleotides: TGTGCCAGCAGCAAAGGAGGAGGACCGGTACAAGAGACCCAGTACTTC. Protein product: CASSKGGGPVQETQYF.

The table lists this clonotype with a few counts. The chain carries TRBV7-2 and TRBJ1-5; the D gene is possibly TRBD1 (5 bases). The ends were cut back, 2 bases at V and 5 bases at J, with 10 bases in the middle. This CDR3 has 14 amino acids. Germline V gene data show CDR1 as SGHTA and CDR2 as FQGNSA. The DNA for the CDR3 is TGTGCCAGCAGCTTATCAGGGTGGTATCAGCCCCAGCATTTT. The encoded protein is CASSLSGWYQPQHF.

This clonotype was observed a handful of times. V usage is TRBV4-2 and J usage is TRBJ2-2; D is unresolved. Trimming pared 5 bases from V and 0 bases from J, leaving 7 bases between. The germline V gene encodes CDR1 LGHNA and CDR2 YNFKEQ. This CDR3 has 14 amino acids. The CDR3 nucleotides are TGTGCCAGCAGCGAAACTACGAACACCGGGGAGCTGTTTTTT. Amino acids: CASSETTNTGELFF.

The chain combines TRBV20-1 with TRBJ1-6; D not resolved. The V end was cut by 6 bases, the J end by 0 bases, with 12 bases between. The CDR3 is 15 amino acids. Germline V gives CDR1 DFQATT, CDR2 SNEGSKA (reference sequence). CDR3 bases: TGCAGTGCCTCGGACGCGAGCTCCTATAATTCACCCCTCCACTTT. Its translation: CSASDASSYNSPLHF.

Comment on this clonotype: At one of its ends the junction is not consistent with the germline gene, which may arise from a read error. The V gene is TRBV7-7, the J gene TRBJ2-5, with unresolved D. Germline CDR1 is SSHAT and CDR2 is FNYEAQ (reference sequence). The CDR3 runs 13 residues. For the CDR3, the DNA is TGTGCTAGCAGCCCTCACCCCCAAGAGACCCAGTACTTC. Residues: CASSPHPQETQYF.

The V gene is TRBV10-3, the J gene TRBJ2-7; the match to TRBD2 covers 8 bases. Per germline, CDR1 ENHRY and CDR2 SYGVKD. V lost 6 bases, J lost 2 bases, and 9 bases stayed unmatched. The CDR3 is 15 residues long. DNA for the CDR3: TGTGCCATCAGCACGACGGCGGGGGGACCCTACGAGCAGTACTTC. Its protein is CAISTTAGGPYEQYF.

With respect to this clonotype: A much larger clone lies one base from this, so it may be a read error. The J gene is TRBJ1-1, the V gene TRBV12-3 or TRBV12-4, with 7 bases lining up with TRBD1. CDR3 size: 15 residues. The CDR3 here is CASSGWGQPNTEAYF. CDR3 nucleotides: TGTGCCAGCAGTGGATGGGGACAGCCTAACACTGAAGCTTACTTT.

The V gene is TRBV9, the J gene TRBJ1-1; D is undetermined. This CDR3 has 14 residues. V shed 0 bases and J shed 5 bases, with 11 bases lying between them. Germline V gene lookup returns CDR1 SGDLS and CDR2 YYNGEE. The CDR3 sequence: CASSVASLSTEAFF. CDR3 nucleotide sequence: TGTGCCAGCAGCGTAGCCTCGTTAAGTACTGAAGCTTTCTTT.

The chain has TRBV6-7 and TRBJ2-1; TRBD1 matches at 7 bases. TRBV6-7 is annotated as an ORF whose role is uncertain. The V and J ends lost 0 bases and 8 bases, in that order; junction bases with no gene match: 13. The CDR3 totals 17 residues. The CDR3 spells CASSYSWEQGPLDEQFF. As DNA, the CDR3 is TGTGCCAGCAGTTACTCTTGGGAACAGGGGCCTTTAGATGAGCAGTTCTTC.

The CDR3 coding sequence is TGTGCCAGCAGTCCGACGGACAGTAAAGCTTTCTTT. Its translation: CASSPTDSKAFF. The rearrangement uses TRBV12-3 or TRBV12-4 and TRBJ1-1; D is perhaps TRBD1 (6 bases). The CDR3 length is 12 residues. Trimming took off 5 bases at V and 9 bases at J, with 13 bases between the two ends.

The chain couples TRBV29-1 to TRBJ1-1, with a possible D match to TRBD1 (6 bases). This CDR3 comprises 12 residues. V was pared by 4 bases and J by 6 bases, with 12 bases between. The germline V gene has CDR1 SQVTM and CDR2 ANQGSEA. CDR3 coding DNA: TGCAGCGTTGCGTTCAGGGGTGCTGAAGCTTTCTTT. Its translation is CSVAFRGAEAFF.

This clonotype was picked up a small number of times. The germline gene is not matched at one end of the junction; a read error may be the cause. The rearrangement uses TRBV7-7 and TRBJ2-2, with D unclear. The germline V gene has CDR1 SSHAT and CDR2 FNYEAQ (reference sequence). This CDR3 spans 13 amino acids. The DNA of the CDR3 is TGTGCTAGCAGCTTACAGTATACCGGGGAGCTGTTTTTT. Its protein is CASSLQYTGELFF.

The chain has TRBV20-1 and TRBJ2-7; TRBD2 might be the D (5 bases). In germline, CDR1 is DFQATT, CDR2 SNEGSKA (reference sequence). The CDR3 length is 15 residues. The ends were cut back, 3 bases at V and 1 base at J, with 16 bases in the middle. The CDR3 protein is CSARGRERSSYEQYF. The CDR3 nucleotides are TGCAGTGCTAGGGGTCGGGAAAGATCGTCCTACGAGCAGTACTTC.

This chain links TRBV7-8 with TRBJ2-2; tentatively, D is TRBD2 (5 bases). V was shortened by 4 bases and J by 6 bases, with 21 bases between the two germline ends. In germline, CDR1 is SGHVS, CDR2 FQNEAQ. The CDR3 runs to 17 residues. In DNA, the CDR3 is TGTGCCAGCAGCTCCCCCCTCCTAGAGCGAGGGCCCGGGGAGCTGTTTTTT. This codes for CASSSPLLERGPGELFF.